These 15 T cell receptor beta chains were sequenced from one sample in a study of T cell changes during pregnancy in multiple sclerosis. Produced via immunoSEQ multiplex PCR; TCRdb's table is partial and in-frame only. Here the sample spans 55,000 to 70,000 clones, 75% to 90% being singletons. This sample comprised peripheral blood, obtained after pregnancy. All receptors derive from a female donor with multiple sclerosis, enrolled in a pregnancy study.

This clone has only one observation. J is TRBJ2-3 and V is TRBV5-4, with 11 nucleotides matching TRBD2. This CDR3 region has 14 residues. With 2 bases clipped from V and 8 bases from J, the junction kept 4 bases outside the gene matches. Germline assignment: CDR1 SGHNT and CDR2 YYREEE (reference sequence). CDR3 sequence: CASSFTSGGGTQYF. Written as DNA, the CDR3 is TGTGCCAGCAGCTTTACTAGCGGGGGTGGTACGCAGTATTTT.

The chain has TRBV4-2 and TRBJ1-4, with no clear D. Between the trimmed V and J ends, which lost 0 bases and 8 bases, there was a span of 10 bases. The CDR3 consists of 14 residues. The V gene's germline CDR1 is LGHNA and CDR2 YNFKEQ. CDR3 sequence reads: CASSQEARGEKLFF. The CDR3 DNA reads TGTGCCAGCAGCCAAGAAGCGCGAGGCGAAAAACTGTTTTTT.

This rearrangement joins TRBV5-4 to TRBJ2-2; tentatively, D is TRBD2 (5 bases). Trimming pared 5 bases from V and 7 bases from J, leaving 9 bases between. The CDR3 runs 12 residues. Germline-derived CDR1 and CDR2 are SGHNT and YYREEE (reference sequence). The CDR3 here is CASREEGGELFF. The CDR3 nucleotides are TGTGCCAGCAGGGAGGAAGGCGGGGAGCTGTTTTTT.

The chain joins TRBV27 to TRBJ1-5; 8 bases are a match to TRBD1. CDR3 length equals 14 residues. Germline values: CDR1 MNHEY, CDR2 SMNVEV (reference sequence). Trimming at V came to 8 bases and at J to 4 bases, leaving 7 bases not matched to a gene. DNA of the CDR3: TGTGCCAGCTCCGGGACAGGTACGAATCAGCCCCAGCATTTT. Translated, it gives CASSGTGTNQPQHF.

As regards this clone: Other DNA sequences in this specimen translate into the identical CDR3. This chain connects TRBV7-2 to TRBJ2-7; D possibly corresponds to TRBD2 (6 bases). In germline, CDR1 is SGHTA, CDR2 FQGNSA. The CDR3 contains 13 residues. The V gene lost 5 bases and the J gene lost 1 base, with 9 bases spanning the gap. CDR3: CASSRDSSYEQYF. The CDR3 DNA sequence: TGTGCCAGCAGCCGGGACTCGTCCTACGAGCAGTACTTC.

This clone was recorded only once. The rearrangement links TRBV18 to TRBJ2-7; D is perhaps TRBD1 (5 bases). The V gene's germline CDR1 is KGHSH and CDR2 LQKENI. The CDR3 is made up of 13 amino acids. Trimming removed 3 bases at V and 3 bases at J, with 9 bases between. The CDR3 DNA follows: TGTGCCAGCTCACCGGGGCAGAGCTACGAGCAGTACTTC. It codes for CASSPGQSYEQYF.

This chain connects TRBV5-4 to TRBJ2-7; D possibly corresponds to TRBD1 (5 bases). CDR1 is SGHNT and CDR2 is YYREEE in the germline V gene (reference sequence). The V end lost 1 base, the J end lost 2 bases, and 7 bases lay between the germline ends. The CDR3 runs to 13 residues. CDR3 region: CASSLTGTYEQYF. The CDR3 bases are TGTGCCAGCAGCTTGACAGGAACCTACGAGCAGTACTTC.

This chain links TRBV4-1 with TRBJ2-5; D perhaps matches TRBD1 (5 bases). Germline V gene lookup returns CDR1 MGHRA and CDR2 YSYEKL. CDR3 length: 13 residues. The ends were cut back, 4 bases at V and 1 base at J, with 7 bases in the middle. Written as DNA, the CDR3 is TGCGCCAGCAGCCGGGGCCCCCAAGAGACCCAGTACTTC. This gives the protein CASSRGPQETQYF.

This chain uses TRBV6-4 with TRBJ1-5, with a weak D call TRBD1 (6 bases). CDR1 and CDR2 from the germline V gene are MRHNA and SNTAGT. CDR3 length: 20 amino acids. Deletions cut 0 bases from V and 0 bases from J, with 21 bases between. Written as DNA, the CDR3 is TGTGCCAGCAGTGACTCGAACGGGGGGCCATACGCCTATAGCAATCAGCCCCAGCATTTT. It encodes CASSDSNGGPYAYSNQPQHF.

This chain links TRBV5-1 with TRBJ2-5; TRBD1 matches 7 bases. The V gene's germline CDR1 is SGHRS and CDR2 YFSETQ. This CDR3 is built from 15 residues. Trimming took 4 bases from V and 2 from J; bases not matched to a gene: 8. CDR3 DNA sequence: TGCGCCAGCAGCGCCGCCGGGACAGCGCAAGAGACCCAGTACTTC. This encodes CASSAAGTAQETQYF.

The chain couples TRBV10-3 to TRBJ2-7; TRBD1 might be the D (5 bases). The CDR3 sequence is 13 residues long. Germline values: CDR1 ENHRY, CDR2 SYGVKD. The V end lost 4 bases, the J end lost 7 bases, and 14 bases lay between the germline ends. The CDR3 DNA reads as TGTGCCATCAGTGTCAGGGTGTCGGAGGAGCAGTACTTC. Encoded protein: CAISVRVSEEQYF.

The genes are TRBV5-6 and TRBJ2-5; 12 bases are shared with TRBD2. This CDR3 contains 16 residues. Trimming cost V 2 bases and J 5 bases; bases outside gene matches: 7. The V gene's germline CDR1 is SGHDT and CDR2 YYEEEE. CDR3 nucleotide sequence: TGTGCCAGCAGCTTTTCTAGCGGGGGGGCGTGGGAGACCCAGTACTTC. It specifies CASSFSSGGAWETQYF. The complete variable domain, with remaining parts taken from reference TRBV5-6 and TRBJ2-5, reads DAGVTQSPTHLIKTRGQQVTLRCSPKSGHDTVSWYQQALGQGPQFIFQYYEEEERQRGNFPDRFSGHQFPNYSSELNVNALLLGDSALYLCASSFSSGGAWETQYFGPGTRLLVL.

The V call is TRBV30, the J call TRBJ1-6; TRBD1 matches 7 bases. Unmatched junction bases numbered 13, after V lost 4 bases and J lost 7 bases. Germline loops: CDR1 GTSNPN, CDR2 SVGIG (reference sequence). The CDR3 is 16 residues long. CDR3 residues: CAWTGRLGTANSPLHF. As DNA, the CDR3 is TGTGCCTGGACCGGGCGCCTCGGGACAGCCAATTCACCCCTCCACTTT.

This chain uses TRBV14 with TRBJ2-1; the match to TRBD2 covers 12 bases. The V and J ends lost 4 bases and 5 bases, in that order; junction bases with no gene match: 6. The CDR3 runs to 16 residues. From germline, CDR1 is SGHDN and CDR2 FVKESK. The DNA for the CDR3 is TGTGCCAGCAGCCCACGTGGACTAGCGGGGAACAATGAGCAGTTCTTC. Protein sequence: CASSPRGLAGNNEQFF.

The chain joins TRBV29-1 to TRBJ2-3; 10 bases map to TRBD1. Germline assignment: CDR1 SQVTM and CDR2 ANQGSEA. This CDR3 comprises 15 residues. With 7 bases clipped from V and 0 bases from J, the junction kept 7 bases outside the gene matches. The CDR3 nucleotides are TGCAGCGGTCGCAAGGGACAGGGGAGCACAGATACGCAGTATTTT. Amino acid sequence: CSGRKGQGSTDTQYF.